Presented here are 27 T cell receptor beta chains from one specimen sequenced in a study of T cell changes during pregnancy in multiple sclerosis (dated by TCRdb to about 2019). The receptor library was made with the immunoSEQ multiplex PCR assay. TCRdb stores this immuneACCESS table with in-frame sequences only. Part of the clones is absent; in the studies checked, under half of the shortfall reflects unresolved V genes, and no reason is known for the rest. Across this sample there are about 89,000 clones, with around 94% seen only once. The top ten constitute roughly 0.81% of the sample. The input for sequencing was peripheral blood, taken in the third trimester of pregnancy. All receptors derive from a female donor with multiple sclerosis, enrolled in a pregnancy study.

V is TRBV27 and J is TRBJ2-1, with 9 bases matching TRBD2. Unmatched junction bases numbered 6, after V lost 2 bases and J lost 1 base. This CDR3 region has 17 residues. CDR1 and CDR2 from the germline V gene are MNHEY and SMNVEV (reference sequence). The CDR3 protein is CASSLGSSGTSYNEQFF. In nucleotides, the CDR3 is TGTGCCAGCAGTTTAGGGTCTAGCGGGACTTCCTACAATGAGCAGTTCTTC.

The rearrangement links TRBV30 to TRBJ2-3; the match to TRBD1 covers 8 bases. The germline V gene encodes CDR1 GTSNPN and CDR2 SVGIG (reference sequence). The CDR3 covers 13 residues. V was pared by 3 bases and J by 5 bases, with 4 bases of the junction left unmatched. Written as DNA, the CDR3 is TGTGCCTGGAGCCCAGGGGGCCGAGATACGCAGTATTTT. Its protein is CAWSPGGRDTQYF.

CDR3 DNA sequence: TGCAGCGCCGGGACTAATGAGCAGTTCTTC. It is translated as CSAGTNEQFF. This chain uses TRBV29-1 with TRBJ2-1; the D gene is possibly TRBD2 (6 bases). The CDR3 is 10 amino acids. The V end lost 7 bases, the J end lost 7 bases, and 8 bases lay between the germline ends. Germline V lookup: CDR1 SQVTM, CDR2 ANQGSEA.

The CDR3 is CASSWSAGANVLTF. DNA of the CDR3: TGCGCCAGCAGTTGGTCAGCTGGGGCCAACGTCCTGACTTTC. V gene TRBV5-1 combines with J gene TRBJ2-6, with D hard to call. CDR3 length equals 14 residues. Germline CDR1 and CDR2: SGHRS and YFSETQ. With 5 bases removed from V and 2 bases from J, the gap between germline ends came to 8 bases.

The chain has TRBV11-2 and TRBJ1-2; 10 nucleotides align to TRBD1. CDR1 SGHAT and CDR2 FQNNGV come from the germline V gene. The CDR3 consists of 15 residues. Unmatched junction bases numbered 11, after V lost 5 bases and J lost 8 bases. CDR3 sequence reads: CASSPGTGARGGYTF. CDR3 DNA: TGTGCCAGCAGCCCTGGGACAGGGGCCAGAGGCGGCTACACCTTC.

This chain joins TRBV2 and TRBJ1-5; D is possibly TRBD1 (6 bases). The CDR3 runs 12 residues. From germline, CDR1 is SNHLY and CDR2 FYNNEI. Deletions cut 6 bases from V and 4 bases from J, with 7 bases between. CDR3 region: CASSQGNQPQHF. The CDR3 DNA reads TGTGCCAGCAGCCAGGGGAATCAGCCCCAGCATTTT. Full variable domain (missing parts from reference TRBV2 and TRBJ1-5): EPEVTQTPSHQVTQMGQEVILRCVPISNHLYFYWYRQILGQKVEFLVSFYNNEISEKSEIFDDQFSVERPDGSNFTLKIRSTKLEDSAMYFCASSQGNQPQHFGDGTRLSIL.

This chain uses TRBV6-5 with TRBJ1-2; 7 bases are shared with TRBD1. Losses at the gene ends were 9 bases for V and 7 bases for J; bases not matched to a gene: 14. Per the germline V gene, CDR1 is MNHEY and CDR2 is SVGAGI. This CDR3 comprises 14 residues. DNA for the CDR3: TGTGCCAGACATAGATCCAGGGGGGCGCCTGGCTACACCTTC. Amino acids: CARHRSRGAPGYTF.

This chain connects TRBV27 to TRBJ2-2; TRBD2 agrees at 10 bases. J gave up 1 base and V 6 bases, and 14 bases lay outside the gene matches. Germline-derived CDR1 and CDR2 are MNHEY and SMNVEV (reference sequence). CDR3 size: 19 residues. The CDR3 loop is CASRRRTSGLIRNTGELFF. Written as DNA, the CDR3 is TGTGCCAGCAGACGACGGACTAGCGGCCTAATAAGGAACACCGGGGAGCTGTTTTTT.

The chain uses TRBV6-6 and TRBJ1-1; TRBD1 might be the D (5 bases). In germline, CDR1 is MNHNY, CDR2 SVGAGI (reference sequence). CDR3 length: 13 residues. V was pared by 2 bases and J by 6 bases, with 10 bases between. The CDR3 DNA follows: TGTGCCAGCAGTTACGGGGGGGTCCCTGAAGCTTTCTTT. Its protein is CASSYGGVPEAFF.

The chain employs TRBV7-8 and TRBJ2-7; the D is unclear. This CDR3 has 13 residues. Germline CDR1 is SGHVS and CDR2 is FQNEAQ. Trimming pared 3 bases from V and 0 bases from J, leaving 6 bases between. CDR3 coding DNA: TGTGCCAGCAGCTTCCCGAGCTCCTACGAGCAGTACTTC. Translated: CASSFPSSYEQYF.

Here the CDR3 DNA reads TGTGCCAGCAACCCTGGACAGGGATCGGACTACGGCGAGCAGTACTTC. This gives the protein CASNPGQGSDYGEQYF. The chain has TRBV28 and TRBJ2-7, with 8 bases that match TRBD1. The V gene's germline CDR1 is MDHEN and CDR2 SYDVKM. The V segment lost 7 bases and the J segment 6 bases; nucleotides outside the gene matches: 17. CDR3 length: 16 amino acids.

The rearrangement links TRBV4-2 to TRBJ2-3; the match to TRBD2 covers 14 bases. The CDR3 contains 20 residues. Per germline, CDR1 LGHNA and CDR2 YNFKEQ. Germline trimming cut 0 bases from V and 0 bases from J; bases unmatched to any gene: 8. CDR3 sequence reads: CASSQERLAGGIGSTDTQYF. DNA of the CDR3: TGTGCCAGCAGCCAAGAACGACTAGCGGGAGGGATCGGCAGCACAGATACGCAGTATTTT.

CDR3 DNA: TGTGCCAGCGGGCCCGGGACAGGGATCCAGCCCCAGCATTTT. Translating it yields CASGPGTGIQPQHF. This chain joins TRBV6-5 and TRBJ1-5, with 9 bases aligning to TRBD1. The CDR3 totals 14 residues. The V gene end was trimmed by 8 bases and the J gene end by 7 bases; junction bases not matched to a gene: 9. Germline V CDR1 and CDR2: MNHEY, SVGAGI.

This chain joins TRBV5-1 and TRBJ2-7, with a possible D match to TRBD1 (5 bases). Germline lookup yields CDR1 SGHRS and CDR2 YFSETQ. This CDR3 is 14 amino acids long. V shed 3 bases and J shed 6 bases, with 16 bases lying between them. Here the CDR3 reads CASSSDSRALEQYF. CDR3 bases: TGCGCCAGCAGCTCCGACAGTCGGGCCCTCGAGCAGTACTTC.

V is TRBV2 and J is TRBJ2-3; 11 positions agree with TRBD1. J was trimmed by 3 bases and V by 7 bases; bases with no gene match: 6. The CDR3 spans 15 residues. Germline CDR1 is SNHLY and CDR2 is FYNNEI. CDR3 residues: CASIGTGGRTDTQYF. In nucleotides, the CDR3 is TGTGCCAGCATCGGGACAGGGGGTAGGACAGATACGCAGTATTTT.

This clone was recorded only once. V and J are TRBV19 and TRBJ2-7; TRBD1 might be the D (7 bases). Trimming took off 0 bases at V and 3 bases at J, with 24 bases between the two ends. The CDR3 spans 19 residues. Germline CDR1 is LNHDA and CDR2 is SQIVND (reference sequence). The CDR3 sequence: CASSIDGGTESIFFYEQYF. CDR3 nucleotide sequence: TGTGCCAGTAGTATAGATGGCGGGACAGAATCCATATTTTTCTACGAGCAGTACTTC.

The chain is built from TRBV19 and TRBJ1-2; 9 nucleotides agree with TRBD1. This CDR3 is 16 amino acids long. Germline-derived CDR1 and CDR2 are LNHDA and SQIVND (reference sequence). The ends lost 3 bases at V and 3 bases at J; junction bases unmatched: 8. For the CDR3, the DNA is TGTGCCAGTAGTATCGGCGGACAGGGGTTTTACTATGGCTACACCTTC. It yields the protein CASSIGGQGFYYGYTF.

This clone is a singleton in its sample. The chain uses TRBV5-1 and TRBJ2-5; D ambiguous. This CDR3 comprises 15 residues. Germline V gives CDR1 SGHRS, CDR2 YFSETQ. V was clipped by 1 base and J by 2 bases, with 12 bases between them. In nucleotides, the CDR3 is TGCGCCAGCAGCTTGTATCCTGCCCAGCAAGAGACCCAGTACTTC. As protein: CASSLYPAQQETQYF. The full variable domain, completed using reference TRBV5-1 and TRBJ2-5, is KAGVTQTPRYLIKTRGQQVTLSCSPISGHRSVSWYQQTPGQGLQFLFEYFSETQRNKGNFPGRFSGRQFSNSRSEMNVSTLELGDSALYLCASSLYPAQQETQYFGPGTRLLVL.

The genes are TRBV4-2 and TRBJ1-1, with D uncertain. V shed 5 bases and J shed 5 bases, with 12 bases lying between them. The CDR3 has 13 amino acids. Germline lookup yields CDR1 LGHNA and CDR2 YNFKEQ. The CDR3 loop reads CASSVSGRTEAFF. Written as DNA, the CDR3 is TGTGCCAGCAGCGTGAGCGGGAGAACTGAAGCTTTCTTT.

V and J are TRBV9 and TRBJ2-5; 10 bases agree with TRBD2. With V trimmed by 1 base and J by 4 bases, 4 bases remained unmatched. The CDR3 sequence is 15 residues long. The germline CDR1 and CDR2 sequences are SGDLS and YYNGEE. CDR3 in DNA: TGTGCCAGCAGCGTAAGTCCTAGCGGGAGAGAGACCCAGTACTTC. Translation: CASSVSPSGRETQYF. The whole variable domain, remainder taken from reference TRBV9 and TRBJ2-5, is DSGVTQTPKHLITATGQRVTLRCSPRSGDLSVYWYQQSLDQGLQFLIQYYNGEERAKGNILERFSAQQFPDLHSELNLSSLELGDSALYFCASSVSPSGRETQYFGPGTRLLVL.

V and J are TRBV6-1 and TRBJ1-4; 8 bases line up with TRBD1. The CDR3 length is 15 residues. V was clipped by 6 bases and J by 5 bases; unmatched bases: 8. CDR1 and CDR2 (germline): MNHNS, SASEGT. Written as DNA, the CDR3 is TGTGCCAGCAGCCCGACAGGGGCGATAAATGAAAAACTGTTTTTT. As protein: CASSPTGAINEKLFF.

The chain joins TRBV9 to TRBJ2-3; possible D gene TRBD1, 6 bases. CDR3 size: 13 residues. The V end lost 3 bases, the J end lost 2 bases, and 7 bases lay between the germline ends. Germline loops: CDR1 SGDLS, CDR2 YYNGEE. CDR3 amino acids: CASSGDNTDTQYF. The CDR3 coding sequence is TGTGCCAGCAGCGGGGACAACACAGATACGCAGTATTTT.

This CDR3 reads CASRTDSTKTYEQYF. The CDR3 bases are TGTGCCAGCAGGACAGACTCAACGAAGACCTACGAGCAGTACTTC. J is TRBJ2-7 and V is TRBV27; a possible D gene is TRBD1 (5 bases). This CDR3 spans 15 amino acids. CDR1 and CDR2 (germline): MNHEY, SMNVEV (reference sequence). V lost 6 bases to trimming and J lost 2 bases, with 17 bases between them.

The rearrangement joins TRBV19 to TRBJ1-1, with D hard to call. The CDR3 loop spans 13 amino acids. Germline V gives CDR1 LNHDA, CDR2 SQIVND (reference sequence). V was shortened by 1 base and J by 3 bases, with 6 bases between the two germline ends. The CDR3 region has the DNA TGTGCCAGTAGTATAGTCCCAGACACTGAAGCTTTCTTT. The encoded protein is CASSIVPDTEAFF.

The CDR3, as DNA: TGTGCCAGCAGCCTGGGACAGGGGGCCTCGCAATGGCCCCAGCATTTT. This encodes CASSLGQGASQWPQHF. V gene TRBV28 combines with J gene TRBJ1-5; TRBD1 matches at 12 bases. Trimming removed 6 bases from V and 9 bases from J; junction bases left unmatched: 12. The germline CDR1 and CDR2 sequences are MDHEN and SYDVKM. This CDR3 has 16 amino acids.

In regard to this clone: Sequence at one end of the junction differs from germline and may be a read error. The chain couples TRBV6-5 to TRBJ1-1; D might be TRBD1 (6 bases). This CDR3 comprises 15 residues. Germline V gene data show CDR1 as MNHEY and CDR2 as SVGAGI. For the CDR3, the DNA is TGTGCCAGCAGTTATGGCCACACAGGGAACGCTGAAGCTTTCTTT. Translation: CASSYGHTGNAEAFF.

The chain couples TRBV5-4 to TRBJ1-1; the D gene is possibly TRBD1 (6 bases). CDR3 length: 12 residues. Germline loops: CDR1 SGHNT, CDR2 YYREEE (reference sequence). V was shortened by 3 bases and J by 4 bases, with 7 bases between the two germline ends. The CDR3 sequence: CASSWGRTEAFF. CDR3 DNA: TGTGCCAGCAGCTGGGGGCGCACTGAAGCTTTCTTT.